This TCR beta chain appears in the sequencing data of a study of PD-1 blockade in classical Hodgkin lymphoma. TCRdb keeps only in-frame clones here, not all; method: immunoSEQ multiplex PCR. This table holds about 100,000 clones, over 70% found once. Trimming cost V 2 bases and J 6 bases, with 8 bases left between them. Per germline, CDR1 KGHSH and CDR2 LQKENI. The CDR3 runs 12 residues. Every patient was affected by relapse after autologous stem cell transplantation, while exposure to brentuximab vedotin was not uniform. The source material was peripheral blood mononuclear cells (PBMCs), sampled at baseline. The receptor's source is a human donor with classical Hodgkin lymphoma. The rearrangement joins TRBV18 to TRBJ2-7; no definite D call. The DNA of the CDR3 is TGTGCCAGCTCACCAGAAGGGTCCGAGCAGTACTTC. Amino acids: CASSPEGSEQYF. Together with reference TRBV18 and TRBJ2-7, the CDR3 gives the full variable domain: NAGVMQNPRHLVRRRGQEARLRCSPMKGHSHVYWYRQLPEEGLKFMVYLQKENIIDESGMPKERFSAEFPKEGPSILRIQQVVRGDSAAYFCASSPEGSEQYFGPGTRLTVT.